This TCR beta chain was captured in a study of blood T cell repertoires in COVID-19. The method was immunoSEQ multiplex PCR; TCRdb's version includes in-frame clones alone and lacks a portion of them. This table has approximately 140,000 clones, about 80% appearing once. The CDR3 length is 13 residues. V lost 6 bases and J 5 bases, leaving 10 bases between the germline ends. The germline gives CDR1 MNHEY, CDR2 SVGAGI. This receptor was identified in a man in his 70s with acute or convalescent COVID-19. Sequenced input: peripheral blood. The chain joins TRBV6-5 to TRBJ1-4; no reliable D call. The CDR3 nucleotides read TGTGCCAGCAGGGCGGCGGGAAATGAAAAACTGTTTTTT. Its protein product is CASRAAGNEKLFF.